This TCR beta chain was identified in a study of cytomegalovirus exposure and HLA in healthy donors (dated by TCRdb to the late 2010s). As for the study more broadly: In an earlier analysis of 450 to 750 of the donors, 250 to 300 Gb of sequence data and 117 million unique TCR beta sequences from 150 million to 200 million T cells were reported. Roughly 300 gigabases of sequencing data and 78 million or so unique TCR sequences were included in an early release covering around 650 HLA-typed donors. Among the roughly 400 genotyped donors, 75% to 90% belonged to the genetic ancestry cluster associated with self-reported Caucasian donors. The study aimed to test whether cataloging public T cell receptors could reveal signatures of past pathogen exposure. The study profiled the T cell repertoires of 500 to 800 subjects by immunosequencing and related them to cytomegalovirus serostatus. Besides the first cohort of around 700 subjects, a separate validation cohort made up of roughly 120 different subjects was used. High-throughput TCR immunosequencing, statistical association of individual TCRs with disease status, and machine learning were combined to predict cytomegalovirus infection status. A later analysis re-examined previously published TCR beta repertoires from roughly 720 donors and added high-resolution HLA genotyping to investigate patterns of TCR occurrence. Rather than drawing on any new phenotypic data, the later analysis identified candidate immune exposures from TCR beta sequences and the way those sequences occurred across donors. In an earlier analysis of 500 to 650 of the donors, high-throughput TCR beta sequencing was used to judge whether each TCR beta V gene segment behaved as functional or pseudogenic. Donor age, sex, ethnicity and CMV serostatus were collected together with the repertoire data. A later genetic analysis used genome-wide SNP genotypes for about 65% of the roughly 670 donors, treating that subset as a discovery cohort. Every repertoire in the discovery cohort had been generated on one and the same sequencing platform. Class I and class II HLA loci were covered by the typing at four-digit resolution. Typing coverage varied by locus: about 620-630 donors for A, B, C, DRB1 and DQB1; roughly 510 for DQA1; about 590 for DPA1; some 470 for DPB1. Because of strong linkage in the cohort, roughly five DR-DQ haplotypes were treated as single units for association and clustering. On average, around 240,000 unique TCR beta nucleotide sequences were sequenced per donor among a few hundred genotyped donors of the cohort, with about 17% of those sequences being non-productive.

What the authors observed across the whole study: The presence/absence analyses assumed that sequencing depth was roughly uniform across donors, and that assumption may not be true. The study gave a list of under 200 TCR beta chains associated with cytomegalovirus. A further reported finding was that TCR beta sequences accurately predicted the HLA-A and HLA-B alleles for most subjects in the first cohort. Assigning TCR associations to individual alleles was difficult when HLA alleles, especially DR and DQ, strongly co-occurred. Because HLA typing was unavailable for some donors at each locus, only the typed subset was used in association tests. A later analysis found that most CMV-associated TCR beta chains appeared HLA-restricted, with HLA associations seemingly driven largely by CMV exposure. A later genetic analysis reported fewer N-insertions in productive TCRs among donors in an Asian-associated ancestry cluster than the approximately 700-donor mean. A later analysis reported that several top co-occurrence clusters appeared linked to parvovirus B19, influenza, CMV and Epstein-Barr virus. An association between a missense DCLRE1C variant and V-gene and J-gene trimming of TCR beta chains was found in a later genetic analysis and replicated in an independent cohort. Only TCR beta chains were sequenced in this cohort, and the absence of alpha or paired-chain data limited detectable features. Broadly in line with IMGT annotations, most TCR beta V segments showed up in productive rearrangements about 90% or about 30% of the time in an earlier analysis of around 600 of the donors. A cluster of highly shared sequence variants was judged likely to represent a technical artifact of the sequencing pipeline. Most TCR sequences were observed very rarely across donors, whereas some public TCRs were present in many individuals. In a later analysis, HLA-associated TCR beta chains showed more clonal expansion and lower generation probabilities than non-associated chains that were equally common. Three of the identified cytomegalovirus-associated TCR beta chains were confirmed in vitro to be specific for cytomegalovirus antigens. Some IMGT-functional V segments, including TRBV6-2 and TRBV6-3, could not be distinguished by the 87-base-pair reads and were therefore excluded. A later analysis found that TCR association rates varied across HLA loci, with DRB1 alleles showing the most associated TCRs and HLA-C alleles the fewest. The earlier analysis of 450 to 700 of the donors excluded fewer than 20 rarely observed V segments, including chromosome 9 orphons, because counts were too low. Immune exposure information for the cohort was limited to CMV serostatus. It was suggested by the authors that the approach could potentially be generalized to other disease states and immunological phenotypes. In both the original and validation cohorts, the classifier was reported to diagnose cytomegalovirus status with high specificity and sensitivity. A later analysis associated about 18,000 TCR beta sequences with specific HLA alleles at a false discovery rate of 0.05. Correlated functional status among segregating V segments might reflect linkage disequilibrium, but an unknown experimental factor could not be ruled out.

Taken from cysteine to phenylalanine, the CDR3 has 16 residues. Solely the CDR3 DNA is kept, with 48 bases framed from the first base. V trim: 6 bases; J trim: 3 bases; unmatched bases: 11. According to the germline V gene (reference sequence), CDR1 reads MNHNY and CDR2 reads SVGAGI. Regarding this clone: What this receptor recognizes is not known. No clone much larger than this one lies a single base away; base qualities are absent.

Libraries came from the immunoSEQ multiplex PCR assay. The multiplex PCR relied on a mix of 60 forward primers for TCR Vbeta segments and 13 reverse primers for TCR Jbeta segments. A multiplex PCR assay on genomic DNA amplified the CDR3 region of rearranged TCR beta genes. The Illumina HiSeq System was used to sequence the amplified TCR beta libraries as 87-base-pair reads. The source study handled its data this way. A later analysis counted 65 million to 90 million unique TCR beta chains across the 550 to 750 repertoires, and some 11 million of these chains were shared by at least two donors. Raw reads were error-corrected and collapsed into unique sequences with a nearest-neighbor algorithm that merged closely related sequences to remove PCR and sequencing errors. To assign V, D and J gene segments, CDR3 sequences were aligned to IMGT reference sequences. For a sequence to be retained, at least a six-nucleotide match to both a V gene segment and a J gene segment was required. A rearrangement counted as productive if the CDR3 had no stop codons and remained in frame with V and J, and every other rearrangement counted as non-productive. CDR3 was defined by IMGT convention, running from the second conserved V-encoded cysteine to the conserved J-encoded phenylalanine. The earlier analysis of fewer than 750 of the donors excluded sequences that lacked an unambiguous match to a single V gene segment. In an earlier analysis of approximately 590 of the donors, a V segment was called functional when productive rearrangements were above 56.7%, and segregating when the standard deviation between donors exceeded 5%. A statistical classification framework was built for diagnosing cytomegalovirus status from the catalog of TCR beta chain sequences. V and J gene assignment, in a later analysis, came from comparing TCR nucleotide sequences with IMGT/GENE-DB human TR gene sequences. A later analysis assigned CDR3 sequences and most-parsimonious VDJ recombination scenarios with the TCRdist pipeline. A later analysis defined each TCR beta chain by its CDR3 amino acid sequence plus V-gene family, and excluded reads lacking a unique V-gene family. In a later analysis, a few hundred highly shared, low-generation-probability nucleotide sequences were removed to address suspected cross-contamination and a sequencing artifact. In a later analysis, a clonal expansion index for each public chain was calculated from normalized within-repertoire ranks of inferred template counts. In a later analysis, generation probabilities were computed with a VDJ recombination model fitted to out-of-frame rearrangements, and the resulting probabilities were checked against IGoR. A later analysis scored TCR-TCR, TCR-HLA and TCR-CMV co-occurrence with hypergeometric tests, applying a repertoire-size bias correction to TCR pairs. To estimate false discovery rates, a later analysis permuted the HLA or CMV assignments 20 times. A later analysis grouped co-occurring TCRs with DBSCAN, adding TCRdist sequence similarity when clustering within HLA-allele-positive subsets. Repertoires with fewer than 30,000 or more than 120,000 public chains, plus five repertoires with anomalous nucleotide sharing, were excluded from co-occurrence clustering. This immuneACCESS table, as held by TCRdb, lists in-frame sequences with V and J called but not all clones. Of the missing ones, under half trace to an unresolved V gene in checked studies; the others have no known cause. The V and J calls and clone size were taken over from that table, and D and trimming were inferred from the DNA. The sample includes 180,000 or so clones, with nearly 80% observed a single time. The ten biggest clones cover over 13% of the sample.

In total, around 600 healthy bone marrow donors made up the cohort. Cohort members were all nominally healthy when sampled, although unrecorded immune exposures were likely present. The donor tested CMV seropositive, placing the donor among the approximately 290 seropositive members of the cohort. Each donor provided a peripheral blood sample, and peripheral blood mononuclear cells were used for TCR beta sequencing. Genomic DNA extraction from the blood cell samples was performed with the Qiagen DNeasy Blood Extraction Kit. This sequence uses TRBV6-6 and TRBJ2-1, with 7 junctional bases fitting TRBD2. The receptor's source is a man aged 50 to 60 in good health and CMV-seropositive. Sequenced input: PBMCs. The CDR3 amino acid sequence is: CASSMGRRGSYNEQFF. The DNA sequence follows: TGTGCCAGCAGCATGGGGCGGCGGGGGAGCTACAATGAGCAGTTCTTC.